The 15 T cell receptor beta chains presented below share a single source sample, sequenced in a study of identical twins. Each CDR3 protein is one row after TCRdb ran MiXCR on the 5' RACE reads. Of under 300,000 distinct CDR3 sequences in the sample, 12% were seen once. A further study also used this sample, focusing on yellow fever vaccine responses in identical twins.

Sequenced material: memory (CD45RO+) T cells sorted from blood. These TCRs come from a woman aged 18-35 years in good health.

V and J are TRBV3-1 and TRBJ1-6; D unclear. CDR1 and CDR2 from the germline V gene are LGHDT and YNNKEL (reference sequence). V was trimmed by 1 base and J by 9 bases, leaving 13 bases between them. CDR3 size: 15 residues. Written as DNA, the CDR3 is TGTGCCAGCAGCCAAGGTGCGGCTAACCCTTCACCCCTCCACTTT. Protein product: CASSQGAANPSPLHF.

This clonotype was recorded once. In DNA form, the CDR3 reads TGTGCCAGCCTCGGTATTCGCTCTGGAAACACCATATATTTT. Its protein product is CASLGIRSGNTIYF. The J gene is TRBJ1-3, the V gene TRBV2; D unclear. Trimming pared 8 bases from V and 0 bases from J, leaving 11 bases between. Germline CDR1 SNHLY, CDR2 FYNNEI. The CDR3 has 14 residues.

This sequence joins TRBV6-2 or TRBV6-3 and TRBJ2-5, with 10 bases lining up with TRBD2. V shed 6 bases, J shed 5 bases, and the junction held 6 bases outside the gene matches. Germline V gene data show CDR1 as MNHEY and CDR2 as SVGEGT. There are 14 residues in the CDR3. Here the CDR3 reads CASRRAGGRETQYF. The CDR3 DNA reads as TGTGCCAGCAGAAGAGCGGGAGGGCGGGAGACCCAGTACTTC.

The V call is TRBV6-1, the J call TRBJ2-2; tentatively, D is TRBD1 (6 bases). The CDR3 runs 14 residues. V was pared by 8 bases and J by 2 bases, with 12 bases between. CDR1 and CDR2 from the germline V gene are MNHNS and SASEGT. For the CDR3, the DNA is TGTGCCAGCCACCCGACAGGAAACACCGGGGAGCTGTTTTTT. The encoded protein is CASHPTGNTGELFF.

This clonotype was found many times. The CDR3 DNA follows: TGTGCCAGCACCGCATCAGGGGATGGCTACACCTTC. The encoded protein is CASTASGDGYTF. The chain employs TRBV2 and TRBJ1-2; D possibly corresponds to TRBD1 (6 bases). Germline CDR1 and CDR2: SNHLY and FYNNEI. V gave up 7 bases and J gave up 6 bases, with 12 bases separating them. This CDR3 has 12 residues.

The CDR3 DNA reads TGCAGCGTTGCAGTTTGGGGTAACGGGGAGCTGTTTTTT. The encoded protein is CSVAVWGNGELFF. This chain uses TRBV29-1 with TRBJ2-2; no clear D. V gave up 4 bases and J gave up 7 bases, with 13 bases separating them. The length of the CDR3 is 13 residues. The germline CDR1 and CDR2 sequences are SQVTM and ANQGSEA.

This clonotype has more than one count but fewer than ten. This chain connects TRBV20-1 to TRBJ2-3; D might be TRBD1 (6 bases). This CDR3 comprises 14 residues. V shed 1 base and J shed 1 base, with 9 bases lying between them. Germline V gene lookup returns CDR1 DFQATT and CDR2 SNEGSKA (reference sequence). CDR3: CSARGTDRTDTQYF. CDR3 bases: TGCAGTGCTAGAGGGACAGACCGCACAGATACGCAGTATTTT.

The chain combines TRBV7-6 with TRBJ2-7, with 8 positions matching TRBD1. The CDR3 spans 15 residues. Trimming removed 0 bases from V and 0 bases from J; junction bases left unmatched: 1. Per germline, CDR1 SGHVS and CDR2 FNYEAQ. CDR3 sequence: CASSLATGGSYEQYF. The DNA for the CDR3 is TGTGCCAGCAGCTTAGCTACAGGGGGCTCCTACGAGCAGTACTTC.

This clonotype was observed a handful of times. CDR3: CSATLQGGGYTF. CDR3 nucleotide sequence: TGCAGTGCCACCCTACAGGGTGGGGGCTACACCTTC. The V and J genes are TRBV20-1 and TRBJ1-2; weak D call: TRBD1 (6 bases). The CDR3 length is 12 residues. V lost 6 bases and J lost 8, with 16 bases in between. Germline V CDR1 and CDR2: DFQATT, SNEGSKA (reference sequence).

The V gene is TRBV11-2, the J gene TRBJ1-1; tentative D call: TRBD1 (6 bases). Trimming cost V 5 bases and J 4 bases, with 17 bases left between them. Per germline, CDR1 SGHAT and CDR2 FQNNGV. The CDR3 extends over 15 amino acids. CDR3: CASSPGTWVSTEAFF. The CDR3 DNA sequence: TGTGCCAGCAGCCCTGGGACATGGGTCAGCACTGAAGCTTTCTTT.

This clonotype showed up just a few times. The CDR3 nucleotides read TGCGCCAGCAGCTTGGTAGTGAAGCACAATGAGCAGTTCTTC. Its protein is CASSLVVKHNEQFF. This chain links TRBV5-1 with TRBJ2-1, with D unresolved. The CDR3 totals 14 residues. V was shortened by 0 bases and J by 5 bases, with 9 bases between the two germline ends. Germline V gene lookup returns CDR1 SGHRS and CDR2 YFSETQ.

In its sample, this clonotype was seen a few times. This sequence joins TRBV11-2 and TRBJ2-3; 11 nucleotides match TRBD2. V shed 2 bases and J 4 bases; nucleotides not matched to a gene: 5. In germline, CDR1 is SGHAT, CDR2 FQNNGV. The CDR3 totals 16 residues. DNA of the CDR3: TGTGCCAGCAGCTTATATCTAGCGGGGGGACCAGATACGCAGTATTTT. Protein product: CASSLYLAGGPDTQYF. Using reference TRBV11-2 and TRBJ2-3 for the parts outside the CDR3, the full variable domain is EAGVAQSPRYKIIEKRQSVAFWCNPISGHATLYWYQQILGQGPKLLIQFQNNGVVDDSQLPKDRFSAERLKGVDSTLKIQPAKLEDSAVYLCASSLYLAGGPDTQYFGPGTRLTVL.

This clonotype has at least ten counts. DNA for the CDR3: TGCAGCTTCGTAGGTGGGGCCAACGTCCTGACTTTC. It codes for CSFVGGANVLTF. The genes are TRBV29-1 and TRBJ2-6; unclear D gene. The length of the CDR3 is 12 residues. V was shortened by 8 bases and J by 3 bases, with 8 bases between the two germline ends. Germline loops: CDR1 SQVTM, CDR2 ANQGSEA.

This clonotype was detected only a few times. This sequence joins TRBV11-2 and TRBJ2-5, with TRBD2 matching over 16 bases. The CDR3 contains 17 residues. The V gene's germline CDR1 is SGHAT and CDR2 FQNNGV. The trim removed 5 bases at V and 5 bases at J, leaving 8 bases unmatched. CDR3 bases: TGTGCCAGCAGCAGTGGGACTAGCGGGAGGGCATGGGAGACCCAGTACTTC. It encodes CASSSGTSGRAWETQYF.

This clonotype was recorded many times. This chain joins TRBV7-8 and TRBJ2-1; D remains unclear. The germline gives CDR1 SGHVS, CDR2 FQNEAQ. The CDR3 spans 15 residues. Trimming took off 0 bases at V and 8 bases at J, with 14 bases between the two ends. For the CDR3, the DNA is TGTGCCAGCAGCTTAGCATCTAGTTTTCGGGATGAGCAGTTCTTC. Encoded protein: CASSLASSFRDEQFF.